This paragraph reports one T cell receptor beta chain. Primed by a sample-barcoded 5' primer and a J-beta primer mix, a second PCR proceeded for 7 to 11 cycles. MiXCR, run by TCRdb on the 5' RACE reads, gives a single entry per CDR3 protein. The table records approximately 800,000 distinct CDR3 sequences, approximately 55% of them present only once. This sample stems from a study of blood T cells in healthy people across ages. Material: blood. The clonotype comes from a man older than 75 in good health.

The CDR3 region is CASSRGLRSYNEQFF. The CDR3 nucleotides are TGTGCCAGCAGCCGTGGACTCAGATCCTACAATGAGCAGTTCTTC. The chain couples TRBV12-3 or TRBV12-4 to TRBJ2-1; a weak D match, TRBD2 (5 bases). The CDR3 consists of 15 residues. V lost 6 bases and J lost 1, with 13 bases in between.